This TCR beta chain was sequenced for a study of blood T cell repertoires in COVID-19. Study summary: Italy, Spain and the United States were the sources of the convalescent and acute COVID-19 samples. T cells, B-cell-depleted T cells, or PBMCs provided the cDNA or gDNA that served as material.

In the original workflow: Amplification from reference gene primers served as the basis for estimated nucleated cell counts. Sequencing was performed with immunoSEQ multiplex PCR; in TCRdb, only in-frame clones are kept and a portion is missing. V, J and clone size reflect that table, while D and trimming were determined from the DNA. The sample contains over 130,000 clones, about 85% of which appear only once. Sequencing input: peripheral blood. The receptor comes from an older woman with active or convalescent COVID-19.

For the CDR3, the DNA is TGCGCCAGCAGCACTGGACAGATTGGTATAGACACAGATACGCAGTATTTT. Its translation: CASSTGQIGIDTDTQYF. The chain couples TRBV5-1 to TRBJ2-3, with D perhaps TRBD1 (6 bases). Germline CDR1 is SGHRS and CDR2 is YFSETQ. There are 17 residues in the CDR3. The V gene lost 4 bases and the J gene lost 2 bases, with 20 bases spanning the gap. Complete variable domain (other parts from reference TRBV5-1 and TRBJ2-3): KAGVTQTPRYLIKTRGQQVTLSCSPISGHRSVSWYQQTPGQGLQFLFEYFSETQRNKGNFPGRFSGRQFSNSRSEMNVSTLELGDSALYLCASSTGQIGIDTDTQYFGPGTRLTVL.